Shown below are 13 T cell receptor beta chains from a single sample sequenced in a study of T cell responses to AZD1222 COVID-19 vaccine. Measured with immunoSEQ multiplex PCR; TCRdb has only the in-frame clones, and not every one. The sample carries about 160,000 clones, approximately 88% recorded once. The sample in question was peripheral blood, obtained 28 days after the second AZD1222 dose. The origin of the receptors is an adult who received the AZD1222 COVID-19 vaccine.

This CDR3 reads CASSLGQDYGYTF. The CDR3 coding sequence is TGCGCCAGCAGCTTGGGTCAGGATTATGGCTACACCTTC. The V gene is TRBV5-1, the J gene TRBJ1-2; D uncertain. The CDR3 has 13 residues. CDR1 and CDR2 from the germline V gene are SGHRS and YFSETQ. The ends were cut back, 0 bases at V and 5 bases at J, with 8 bases in the middle.

This rearrangement joins TRBV12-5 to TRBJ1-5; 7 nucleotides match TRBD1. The junction had 6 bases not matched to a gene; V was cut back by 6 bases and J by 4 bases. Germline CDR1 reads LGHNT; CDR2 reads FRNRAP. The CDR3 loop spans 14 amino acids. The CDR3 sequence: CASGRGDRNQPQHF. The CDR3 DNA reads TGTGCTAGTGGGCGGGGGGACAGAAATCAGCCCCAGCATTTT.

This clone was seen more than once but under ten times. CDR3 loop: CASSFTDRGPGELFF. Here the CDR3 DNA reads TGTGCCAGCAGCTTCACCGACAGGGGCCCCGGGGAGCTGTTTTTT. V gene TRBV11-1 combines with J gene TRBJ2-2; 8 nucleotides line up with TRBD1. Trimming at V came to 3 bases and at J to 6 bases, leaving 6 bases not matched to a gene. There are 15 residues in the CDR3. The V gene's germline CDR1 is SGHAT and CDR2 FQDESV (reference sequence). The whole variable domain, remainder taken from reference TRBV11-1 and TRBJ2-2, is EAEVAQSPRYKITEKSQAVAFWCDPISGHATLYWYRQILGQGPELLVQFQDESVVDDSQLPKDRFSAERLKGVDSTLKIQPAELGDSAMYLCASSFTDRGPGELFFGEGSRLTVL.

The chain couples TRBV6-5 to TRBJ1-6; 7 positions match TRBD1. The trim removed 6 bases at V and 6 bases at J, leaving 8 bases unmatched. Germline CDR1 is MNHEY and CDR2 is SVGAGI. The CDR3 has 15 residues. The CDR3 region is CASSREGAGNSPLHF. As DNA, the CDR3 is TGTGCCAGCAGCAGGGAGGGGGCAGGTAATTCACCCCTCCACTTT.

V is TRBV18 and J is TRBJ1-2; weak D call: TRBD1 (5 bases). The CDR3 covers 14 residues. Trimming shortened V by 3 bases and J by 3 bases, and 11 bases separated the two germline ends. Germline V lookup: CDR1 KGHSH, CDR2 LQKENI. The CDR3 DNA sequence: TGTGCCAGCTCACCTGAGGGGACGGACTATGGCTACACCTTC. Translated: CASSPEGTDYGYTF. Complete variable domain (other parts from reference TRBV18 and TRBJ1-2): NAGVMQNPRHLVRRRGQEARLRCSPMKGHSHVYWYRQLPEEGLKFMVYLQKENIIDESGMPKERFSAEFPKEGPSILRIQQVVRGDSAAYFCASSPEGTDYGYTFGSGTRLTVV.

The chain recombines TRBV5-1 with TRBJ1-1, with unresolved D. Germline-derived CDR1 and CDR2 are SGHRS and YFSETQ. This CDR3 has 14 amino acids. Trimming shortened V by 2 bases and J by 4 bases, and 12 bases separated the two germline ends. The CDR3 protein is CASSLSAVSTEAFF. As DNA, the CDR3 is TGCGCCAGCAGCTTATCTGCAGTGTCCACTGAAGCTTTCTTT.

V and J are TRBV4-3 and TRBJ1-2, with TRBD1 matching over 7 bases. CDR1 LGHNA and CDR2 YSLEER come from the germline V gene. With V trimmed by 0 bases and J by 0 bases, 10 bases remained unmatched. This CDR3 contains 18 residues. The chain's CDR3 is CASSQESLGGGSNYGYTF. The DNA of the CDR3 is TGCGCCAGCAGCCAAGAGTCCCTGGGAGGGGGCTCTAACTATGGCTACACCTTC.

V usage is TRBV6-5 and J usage is TRBJ1-5; weak D call: TRBD1 (6 bases). The CDR3 has 15 amino acids. Germline CDR1 reads MNHEY; CDR2 reads SVGAGI. The V end lost 2 bases, the J end lost 2 bases, and 10 bases lay between the germline ends. CDR3 DNA: TGTGCCAGCAGTTACAAGGGGGACGGCAATCAGCCCCAGCATTTT. Protein sequence: CASSYKGDGNQPQHF.

The chain uses TRBV27 and TRBJ1-4; D is uncertain. This CDR3 has 14 residues. Germline lookup yields CDR1 MNHEY and CDR2 SMNVEV (reference sequence). V lost 5 bases to trimming and J lost 8 bases, with 15 bases between them. The CDR3: CASSPTYGWEKLFF. CDR3 coding DNA: TGTGCCAGCAGTCCTACTTATGGTTGGGAAAAACTGTTTTTT.

In its sample, this clone was seen once. The CDR3 DNA is TGTGCCAGCAGTCAGTTGTACGAGCAGTACTTC. It encodes CASSQLYEQYF. This chain joins TRBV6-5 and TRBJ2-7; unclear D gene. The germline CDR1 and CDR2 sequences are MNHEY and SVGAGI. Trimming left V 5 bases short and J 4 bases short, with 6 bases between. The CDR3 is 11 amino acids.

This chain links TRBV20-1 with TRBJ1-5; 8 bases are shared with TRBD1. Germline CDR1 is DFQATT and CDR2 is SNEGSKA (reference sequence). The CDR3 has 14 amino acids. The ends lost 3 bases at V and 6 bases at J; junction bases unmatched: 7. In nucleotides, the CDR3 is TGCAGTGCTAGTGATGGACAGGGAAGTCAGCCCCAGCATTTT. Translating gives CSASDGQGSQPQHF.

The chain combines TRBV3-1 (or the pseudogene TRBV3-2) with TRBJ1-2; D is perhaps TRBD1 (6 bases). This CDR3 spans 14 amino acids. Trimming pared 4 bases from V and 4 bases from J, leaving 13 bases between. Germline CDR1 LGHDT, CDR2 YNNKEL (reference sequence). DNA for the CDR3: TGTGCCAGCAGCCCTTCAGGGGTTGGCTATGGCTACACCTTC. It yields the protein CASSPSGVGYGYTF.

The gene calls are TRBV5-1 and TRBJ2-6; D uncertain. Germline values: CDR1 SGHRS, CDR2 YFSETQ. V gave up 0 bases and J gave up 4 bases, with 8 bases separating them. This CDR3 is built from 15 residues. CDR3 DNA: TGCGCCAGCAGCTTGGAAGGGCCCGGGGCCAACGTCCTGACTTTC. It specifies CASSLEGPGANVLTF.